A single sample gave rise to the 10 T cell receptor beta chains below, sequenced in a study of blood T cell repertoires in COVID-19. Generated by immunoSEQ multiplex PCR, the TCRdb table keeps only in-frame clones and is missing some. Of over 90,000 clones detected, roughly 84% appear once; the ten largest clones hold roughly 4.1%. The source material was peripheral blood. These receptors came from a human donor in a cohort sampled during active COVID-19.

The V call is TRBV12-3 or TRBV12-4, the J call TRBJ2-5; weak D call: TRBD2 (6 bases). V was clipped by 5 bases and J by 2 bases, with 9 bases between them. The CDR3 extends over 13 amino acids. The CDR3 region is CASSTGVQETQYF. CDR3 in DNA: TGTGCCAGCAGTACGGGAGTTCAAGAGACCCAGTACTTC.

V gene TRBV7-9 combines with J gene TRBJ2-7, with D possibly being TRBD1 (5 bases). This CDR3 spans 15 amino acids. V was trimmed by 5 bases and J by 2 bases, leaving 16 bases between them. CDR1 SEHNR and CDR2 FQNEAQ come from the germline V gene (reference sequence). The CDR3 nucleotides are TGTGCCAGCAGCCCCTGGGGCGGCCTCCCCTACGAGCAGTACTTC. The encoded protein is CASSPWGGLPYEQYF. The full variable domain, in which reference TRBV7-9 and TRBJ2-7 provide the parts outside the CDR3, is DTGVSQNPRHKITKRGQNVTFRCDPISEHNRLYWYRQTLGQGPEFLTYFQNEAQLEKSRLLSDRFSAERPKGSFSTLEIQRTEQGDSAMYLCASSPWGGLPYEQYFGPGTRLTVT.

This chain connects TRBV18 to TRBJ1-3; 7 nucleotides match TRBD1. Germline assignment: CDR1 KGHSH and CDR2 LQKENI. The CDR3 contains 19 residues. Germline trimming cut 3 bases from V and 0 bases from J; bases unmatched to any gene: 14. The CDR3 DNA follows: TGTGCCAGCTCACCGCAAATGCCGGGACAGTCATCCTCTGGAAACACCATATATTTT. Protein product: CASSPQMPGQSSSGNTIYF.

This clone was counted between two and nine times. The chain uses TRBV15 and TRBJ1-5, with 7 positions matching TRBD1. The V and J ends lost 4 bases and 0 bases, in that order; junction bases with no gene match: 6. The CDR3 loop spans 16 amino acids. CDR1 LNHNV and CDR2 YYDKDF come from the germline V gene (reference sequence). CDR3 loop: CATSIGTVNSNQPQHF. CDR3 DNA sequence: TGTGCCACCAGCATAGGGACAGTAAATAGCAATCAGCCCCAGCATTTT.

This clone was counted between two and nine times. CDR3 bases: TGTGCCAGCTGGCCGGGCTCCGGGAACAATCAGCCCCAGCATTTT. This encodes CASWPGSGNNQPQHF. V gene TRBV6-5 combines with J gene TRBJ1-5, with no clear D. Germline V gene lookup returns CDR1 MNHEY and CDR2 SVGAGI. V lost 8 bases and J lost 3, with 17 bases in between. This CDR3 has 15 amino acids.

The chain recombines TRBV6-6 with TRBJ2-5; TRBD1 agrees at 8 bases. Germline V gene data show CDR1 as MNHNY and CDR2 as SVGAGI (reference sequence). The trim removed 6 bases at V and 2 bases at J, leaving 5 bases unmatched. The CDR3 sequence is 14 residues long. The CDR3 protein is CASRAGGGQETQYF. CDR3 coding DNA: TGTGCCAGCAGAGCAGGGGGCGGACAAGAGACCCAGTACTTC.

The DNA of the CDR3 is TGTGCCAGCAGCGAGGCAGGGAATTCGTGGACAGATACGCAGTATTTT. Translating it yields CASSEAGNSWTDTQYF. The chain recombines TRBV28 with TRBJ2-3, with TRBD1 as a possible D gene (5 bases). V lost 6 bases to trimming and J lost 3 bases, with 19 bases between them. Germline-derived CDR1 and CDR2 are MDHEN and SYDVKM. The CDR3 has 16 residues. The full variable domain, with the rest looked up from reference TRBV28 and TRBJ2-3, is DVKVTQSSRYLVKRTGEKVFLECVQDMDHENMFWYRQDPGLGLRLIYFSYDVKMKEKGDIPEGYSVSREKKERFSLILESASTNQTSMYLCASSEAGNSWTDTQYFGPGTRLTVL.

The chain recombines TRBV7-9 with TRBJ2-1, with TRBD2 matching 13 bases. V gave up 10 bases and J gave up 6 bases; unmatched junction bases: 9. CDR3 length equals 15 residues. From germline, CDR1 is SEHNR and CDR2 FQNEAQ (reference sequence). DNA of the CDR3: TGTGCCACCGCACTAGCGGGGGGGCCCCGCAATGAGCAGTTCTTC. Its protein is CATALAGGPRNEQFF.

This chain uses TRBV2 with TRBJ1-4; tentative D call: TRBD1 (5 bases). Germline loops: CDR1 SNHLY, CDR2 FYNNEI. This CDR3 region has 14 residues. Trimming cost V 6 bases and J 4 bases, with 12 bases left between them. For the CDR3, the DNA is TGTGCCAGCAGACGGGGGATTGATAATGAAAAACTGTTTTTT. Amino acids: CASRRGIDNEKLFF.

The CDR3 DNA reads as TGTGCCAGCAGCCTTTACAAATCCTATGGCTACACCTTC. Translating it yields CASSLYKSYGYTF. The rearrangement joins TRBV16 to TRBJ1-2, with D hard to call. Germline loops: CDR1 KGHSY, CDR2 FQNENV. The CDR3 sequence is 13 residues long. Trimming pared 4 bases from V and 4 bases from J, leaving 10 bases between.